These 32 T cell receptor beta chains came from one sample sequenced in a study of blood T cell repertoires in COVID-19 (dated by TCRdb to about 2020). Preparation of the library involved the immunoSEQ multiplex PCR assay. Drawn from immuneACCESS, this table holds only the in-frame rearrangements with V and J called that TCRdb kept. Clones are partly lost; checked studies trace under half to an unresolved V gene and leave the rest unexplained. This sample comprises 130,000 to 150,000 clones, around 80% of them detected only once. Jointly, the top ten make up 15% of the sample. Material for sequencing was peripheral blood. These receptors were obtained from a human donor with acute or convalescent COVID-19. The donor label of this sample is uncertain.

The gene calls are TRBV25-1 and TRBJ1-1; 8 positions match TRBD1. Germline lookup yields CDR1 MGHDK and CDR2 SYGVNS. The ends lost 5 bases at V and 4 bases at J; junction bases unmatched: 3. The CDR3 loop spans 13 amino acids. The CDR3 region is CASSKQGVTEAFF. CDR3 sequence (DNA): TGTGCCAGCAGTAAACAGGGGGTCACTGAAGCTTTCTTT.

This clone was counted once. V is TRBV27 and J is TRBJ1-1; 8 bases map to TRBD1. This CDR3 is 16 amino acids long. The junction had 8 bases not matched to a gene; V was cut back by 5 bases and J by 0 bases. Germline V gene data show CDR1 as MNHEY and CDR2 as SMNVEV (reference sequence). The CDR3 is CASSPGTGLLNTEAFF. Written as DNA, the CDR3 is TGTGCCAGCAGTCCCGGGACAGGACTCTTGAACACTGAAGCTTTCTTT.

The V gene is TRBV6-5, the J gene TRBJ1-5; TRBD1 is a possible D gene (6 bases). With 6 bases removed from V and 6 bases from J, the gap between germline ends came to 15 bases. The CDR3 contains 14 residues. Germline-derived CDR1 and CDR2 are MNHEY and SVGAGI. CDR3: CASSDTGFFQPQHF. CDR3 in DNA: TGTGCCAGCAGCGACACAGGGTTTTTTCAGCCCCAGCATTTT.

Only one count was recorded for this clone. Different DNA sequences within this sample yield the same CDR3. The chain has TRBV12-3 or TRBV12-4 and TRBJ1-1; D not resolved. The ends were cut back, 3 bases at V and 3 bases at J, with 8 bases in the middle. The CDR3 is 13 amino acids. CDR3 sequence: CASSFAGDTEAFF. CDR3 in DNA: TGTGCCAGCAGTTTTGCCGGGGACACTGAAGCTTTCTTT.

This sequence joins TRBV4-1 and TRBJ2-5; D may be TRBD1 (5 bases). The germline V gene encodes CDR1 MGHRA and CDR2 YSYEKL. This CDR3 contains 16 residues. Deletions cut 5 bases from V and 4 bases from J, with 20 bases between. The CDR3 loop is CASSKLSAGYGETQYF. The DNA for the CDR3 is TGCGCCAGCAGCAAGCTCTCTGCAGGGTACGGAGAGACCCAGTACTTC.

The genes are TRBV12-5 and TRBJ2-2; D is unresolved. Between the trimmed V and J ends, which lost 5 bases and 5 bases, there was a span of 9 bases. The CDR3 totals 13 residues. The germline V gene has CDR1 LGHNT and CDR2 FRNRAP. The CDR3 DNA reads TGTGCTAGTGGTCCCCCCGGGACCGGGGAGCTGTTTTTT. Translated, it gives CASGPPGTGELFF.

This clone appeared a single time. This rearrangement joins TRBV9 to TRBJ1-4; the D is unclear. V was shortened by 0 bases and J by 10 bases, with 13 bases between the two germline ends. This CDR3 region has 14 residues. Germline assignment: CDR1 SGDLS and CDR2 YYNGEE. The CDR3 protein is CASSVVLGDGKLFF. The CDR3 DNA reads TGTGCCAGCAGCGTAGTGTTGGGAGATGGAAAACTGTTTTTT.

This clone is a singleton in its sample. The chain links TRBV4-1 to TRBJ1-5; tentative D call: TRBD1 (6 bases). CDR1 is MGHRA and CDR2 is YSYEKL in the germline V gene. Trimming stripped 0 bases from V and 7 bases from J, with 10 bases between. The CDR3 length is 14 residues. The CDR3 reads CASSQDRGRQPQHF. CDR3 sequence (DNA): TGCGCCAGCAGCCAAGACAGGGGACGACAGCCCCAGCATTTT.

This clone has just one count. This rearrangement joins TRBV7-6 to TRBJ2-5; TRBD2 matches at 16 bases. V lost 0 bases, J lost 6 bases, and 4 bases stayed unmatched. CDR1 and CDR2 (germline): SGHVS, FNYEAQ. The CDR3 is 17 residues long. The CDR3 spells CASSLAGTSGGAQTQYF. CDR3 bases: TGTGCCAGCAGCTTAGCCGGGACTAGCGGGGGGGCGCAGACCCAGTACTTC.

The J gene is TRBJ2-7, the V gene TRBV6-4; D is unresolved. Looked up from germline, CDR1 is MRHNA and CDR2 is SNTAGT. The CDR3 contains 15 residues. Trimming stripped 3 bases from V and 2 bases from J, with 14 bases between. The CDR3, as DNA: TGTGCCAGCAGTGAAGCAGCGACCGAAGCCTACGAGCAGTACTTC. Translating gives CASSEAATEAYEQYF.

This chain connects TRBV18 to TRBJ2-7, with D possibly TRBD1 on 6 matching bases. This CDR3 contains 16 residues. Trimming took off 1 base at V and 3 bases at J, with 16 bases between the two ends. The germline CDR1 and CDR2 sequences are KGHSH and LQKENI. The CDR3 loop is CASSPRGQTGYYEQYF. CDR3 nucleotide sequence: TGTGCCAGCTCACCACGAGGACAGACCGGCTACTACGAGCAGTACTTC.

The chain joins TRBV19 to TRBJ2-4; D is possibly TRBD1 (5 bases). Trimming pared 3 bases from V and 6 bases from J, leaving 12 bases between. The CDR3 runs to 14 residues. CDR1 is LNHDA and CDR2 is SQIVND in the germline V gene (reference sequence). CDR3 coding DNA: TGTGCCAGTAGTATTCTGGGGCAGATAAACATTCAGTACTTC. As protein: CASSILGQINIQYF.

The rearrangement links TRBV5-1 to TRBJ1-2; D gene unclear. The CDR3 has 15 amino acids. CDR1 SGHRS and CDR2 YFSETQ come from the germline V gene. V was trimmed by 0 bases and J by 4 bases, leaving 13 bases between them. CDR3 in DNA: TGCGCCAGCAGCTTGGACAGACCGACGCCCTATGGCTACACCTTC. Translated, it gives CASSLDRPTPYGYTF.

This clone was detected only a few times. This rearrangement joins TRBV19 to TRBJ1-1; unclear D gene. Germline values: CDR1 LNHDA, CDR2 SQIVND (reference sequence). This CDR3 is 15 amino acids long. Trimming stripped 4 bases from V and 5 bases from J, with 17 bases between. CDR3 protein: CASSSPDGWVTEAFF. The CDR3 coding sequence is TGTGCCAGTAGTAGCCCTGACGGGTGGGTGACTGAAGCTTTCTTT.

This chain joins TRBV7-6 and TRBJ1-5, with 8 bases aligning to TRBD1. Germline CDR1 and CDR2: SGHVS and FNYEAQ. The ends lost 4 bases at V and 4 bases at J; junction bases unmatched: 6. The CDR3 is 15 residues long. The CDR3 reads CASSSLQGGNQPQHF. CDR3 bases: TGTGCCAGCAGCTCCCTACAGGGGGGGAATCAGCCCCAGCATTTT.

V usage is TRBV29-1 and J usage is TRBJ2-7, with TRBD2 as a possible D gene (6 bases). The germline V and J ends were trimmed by 4 bases and 0 bases, with 16 bases remaining between them. The CDR3 consists of 15 residues. The germline V gene has CDR1 SQVTM and CDR2 ANQGSEA. The CDR3 DNA sequence: TGCAGCGTTGTTGGGGACTCCCATAGCTCCTACGAGCAGTACTTC. Encoded protein: CSVVGDSHSSYEQYF.

The chain is built from TRBV5-8 and TRBJ2-7, with D perhaps TRBD2 (5 bases). The length of the CDR3 is 14 residues. Trimming left V 4 bases short and J 3 bases short, with 14 bases between. The V gene's germline CDR1 is SGHTS and CDR2 YDEGEE. The CDR3, as DNA: TGTGCCAGCAGCAGCGGTCTCCCCCTCTACGAGCAGTACTTC. Protein product: CASSSGLPLYEQYF.

This clone appeared once. The V and J genes are TRBV6-2 or TRBV6-3 and TRBJ1-5; 7 bases map to TRBD1. This CDR3 has 14 amino acids. Trimming cost V 4 bases and J 6 bases; bases outside gene matches: 6. Germline-derived CDR1 and CDR2 are MNHEY and SVGEGT. The CDR3: CASSFSTGTQPQHF. The CDR3 nucleotides are TGTGCCAGCAGTTTTTCGACAGGGACTCAGCCCCAGCATTTT.

The chain recombines TRBV4-2 with TRBJ1-1, with TRBD1 matching 7 bases. With V trimmed by 2 bases and J by 4 bases, 7 bases remained unmatched. The CDR3 is 15 residues long. The germline CDR1 and CDR2 sequences are LGHNA and YNFKEQ. CDR3 residues: CASSQLVQGSTEAFF. In DNA form, the CDR3 reads TGTGCCAGCAGCCAATTAGTACAGGGGAGCACTGAAGCTTTCTTT.

The V call is TRBV20-1, the J call TRBJ1-1; 9 bases line up with TRBD1. Germline V lookup: CDR1 DFQATT, CDR2 SNEGSKA (reference sequence). The length of the CDR3 is 11 residues. Trimming at V came to 6 bases and at J to 11 bases, leaving 7 bases not matched to a gene. In DNA form, the CDR3 reads TGCAGTGCGCCTGGACAGGGGTTGGCTTTCTTT. This encodes CSAPGQGLAFF.

The CDR3 bases are TGTGCCAGCAGCCGACTACGAGCGAGAAATATGAACACTGAAGCTTTCTTT. Protein product: CASSRLRARNMNTEAFF. The chain combines TRBV13 with TRBJ1-1; no reliable D call. V was cut by 5 bases and J by 0 bases, with 19 bases left in between. The V gene's germline CDR1 is PRHDT and CDR2 FYEKMQ (reference sequence). The CDR3 is 17 residues long.

This clone was seen a single time. The chain is built from TRBV18 and TRBJ2-3; TRBD1 matches 7 bases. The germline V gene encodes CDR1 KGHSH and CDR2 LQKENI. This CDR3 has 13 amino acids. Trimming at V came to 4 bases and at J to 5 bases, leaving 3 bases not matched to a gene. The CDR3: CASSRGGLDTQYF. In nucleotides, the CDR3 is TGTGCCAGCTCACGAGGGGGCCTAGATACGCAGTATTTT. Full variable domain (missing parts from reference TRBV18 and TRBJ2-3): NAGVMQNPRHLVRRRGQEARLRCSPMKGHSHVYWYRQLPEEGLKFMVYLQKENIIDESGMPKERFSAEFPKEGPSILRIQQVVRGDSAAYFCASSRGGLDTQYFGPGTRLTVL.

This clone was detected only a few times. J is TRBJ1-1 and V is TRBV12-5; D not certain. The V gene lost 4 bases and the J gene lost 4 bases, with 7 bases spanning the gap. The CDR3 loop spans 12 amino acids. Germline CDR1 is LGHNT and CDR2 is FRNRAP. The CDR3 DNA sequence: TGTGCTAGTGGTTATGAGGGCACTGAAGCTTTCTTT. Its translation: CASGYEGTEAFF.

The J gene is TRBJ2-7, the V gene TRBV10-3; 7 nucleotides align to TRBD1. V lost 6 bases and J lost 4; bases outside the gene matches: 9. CDR1 and CDR2 (germline): ENHRY, SYGVKD. CDR3 length equals 14 residues. CDR3 loop: CAIRVQGPSYEQYF. In nucleotides, the CDR3 is TGTGCCATCAGGGTACAGGGGCCGAGTTACGAGCAGTACTTC.

The V call is TRBV5-1, the J call TRBJ1-4; no clear D gene. Deletions cut 6 bases from V and 3 bases from J, with 12 bases between. CDR1 SGHRS and CDR2 YFSETQ come from the germline V gene. There are 14 residues in the CDR3. The CDR3 here is CASTPYEANEKLFF. The CDR3 DNA follows: TGCGCCAGCACCCCGTATGAGGCTAATGAAAAACTGTTTTTT.

The rearrangement joins TRBV3-1 (or the pseudogene TRBV3-2) to TRBJ2-3; 7 bases are a match to TRBD1. Germline CDR1 is LGHDT and CDR2 is YNNKEL (reference sequence). CDR3 length: 17 residues. J was trimmed by 1 base and V by 3 bases; bases with no gene match: 10. CDR3 DNA sequence: TGTGCCAGCAGCCAGGGACCACAGGGGACCCGCACAGATACGCAGTATTTT. Its translation: CASSQGPQGTRTDTQYF.

The chain carries TRBV19 and TRBJ2-1; D may be TRBD1 (6 bases). V lost 3 bases, J lost 15 bases, and 21 bases lay in between. The germline V gene encodes CDR1 LNHDA and CDR2 SQIVND (reference sequence). This CDR3 region has 14 residues. CDR3 in amino acids: CASSIWRQAKAMFF. DNA for the CDR3: TGTGCCAGTAGTATTTGGCGACAGGCCAAGGCTATGTTCTTC.

The chain recombines TRBV10-2 with TRBJ1-1, with 8 bases that match TRBD1. V lost 7 bases and J lost 2; bases outside the gene matches: 6. The germline V gene encodes CDR1 WSHSY and CDR2 SAAADI. This CDR3 contains 14 residues. The DNA for the CDR3 is TGCGCCAGCACCAGACAGGGGTTAAACACTGAAGCTTTCTTT. Translated, it gives CASTRQGLNTEAFF.

This chain links TRBV7-9 with TRBJ1-3, with 8 bases aligning to TRBD1. V was pared by 2 bases and J by 4 bases, with 10 bases of the junction left unmatched. CDR3 length: 17 residues. Germline V gene data show CDR1 as SEHNR and CDR2 as FQNEAQ (reference sequence). The CDR3 is CASSLWGGQGGGNTIYF. In DNA, the CDR3 is TGTGCCAGCAGCTTATGGGGCGGACAGGGCGGAGGAAACACCATATATTTT.

V is TRBV15 and J is TRBJ1-3; a possible D gene is TRBD1 (6 bases). V was shortened by 3 bases and J by 2 bases, with 14 bases between the two germline ends. The germline CDR1 and CDR2 sequences are LNHNV and YYDKDF (reference sequence). The CDR3 has 16 residues. CDR3 DNA sequence: TGTGCCACCAGCAGCCGATTCCACAGGGCTGGAAACACCATATATTTT. This codes for CATSSRFHRAGNTIYF.

The chain is built from TRBV21-1 and TRBJ2-7; TRBD1 is taken as the D call from the table, unchecked against the DNA. TRBV21-1 is a documented pseudogene. The CDR3 runs 15 residues. CDR3 sequence: CASSKGDRGRYEQYF. The CDR3 DNA is TGTGCCAGCAGCAAAGGGGACAGGGGGAGATACGAGCAGTACTTC.

The V and J genes are TRBV19 and TRBJ2-3; 12 bases are shared with TRBD1. The germline V gene has CDR1 LNHDA and CDR2 SQIVND (reference sequence). V lost 3 bases, J lost 5 bases, and 9 bases stayed unmatched. CDR3 length equals 17 residues. For the CDR3, the DNA is TGTGCCAGTAGTATTAGCGGGGGACAGGGGGCAGTAGATACGCAGTATTTT. Amino acid sequence: CASSISGGQGAVDTQYF.